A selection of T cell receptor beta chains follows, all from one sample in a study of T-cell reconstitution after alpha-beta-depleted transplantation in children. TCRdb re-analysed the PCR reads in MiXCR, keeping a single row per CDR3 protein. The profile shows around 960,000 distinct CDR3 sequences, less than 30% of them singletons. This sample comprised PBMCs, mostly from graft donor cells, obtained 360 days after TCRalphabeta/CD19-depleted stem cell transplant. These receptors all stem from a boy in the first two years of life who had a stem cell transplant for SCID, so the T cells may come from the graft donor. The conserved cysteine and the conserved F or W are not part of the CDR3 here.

CDR3aa: ASSEQGGKETQY; v_gene: TRBV2
CDR3aa: AIRGQPNTEAF; v_gene: TRBV10-3
CDR3aa: ASSFLRVNGELF; v_gene: TRBV12-3/TRBV12-4
CDR3aa: ASSPSGNAKNIQY; v_gene: TRBV9
CDR3aa: ASSPSVRGGNEQF; v_gene: TRBV18
CDR3aa: SARDLDTTYEQY; v_gene: TRBV20-1
CDR3aa: ASSPQDRGLSEQY; v_gene: TRBV18
CDR3aa: SVEGGQGDPQETQY; v_gene: TRBV29-1
CDR3aa: ASRPTGESSYEQY; v_gene: TRBV6-1
CDR3aa: ASSTHDSYEQY; v_gene: TRBV5-1
CDR3aa: ASSPGLSPATQY; v_gene: TRBV27
CDR3aa: ASRPLGAGSYNEQF; v_gene: TRBV28
CDR3aa: SVWGTEQF; v_gene: TRBV29-1
CDR3aa: ATSRDFSGGYEQY; v_gene: TRBV15
CDR3aa: SVGGRPFSGNTIY; v_gene: TRBV20-1
CDR3aa: ASSVSPLGAGGRYEQY; v_gene: TRBV12-3/TRBV12-4
CDR3aa: ASTIGTVLSYEQY; v_gene: TRBV5-1
CDR3aa: ASSLYGRVGAYNEQF; v_gene: TRBV12-3/TRBV12-4
CDR3aa: ASSFTAANYGYT; v_gene: TRBV12-3/TRBV12-4
CDR3aa: ASSWTGQGYEQY; v_gene: TRBV6-5
CDR3aa: ASSDPRGTYNEQF; v_gene: TRBV2
CDR3aa: SVERLGGGPSPYNEQF; v_gene: TRBV29-1
CDR3aa: ASSSGAGSYT; v_gene: TRBV3-1
CDR3aa: SVVSGGSVNEQF; v_gene: TRBV29-1
CDR3aa: ASSRSRGSPTDTQY; v_gene: TRBV7-2
CDR3aa: SATRDGSYEQY; v_gene: TRBV20-1
CDR3aa: ASSLGPFVGYEQY; v_gene: TRBV5-5
CDR3aa: SVRTGFGSGNTIY; v_gene: TRBV29-1
CDR3aa: SVGDWGTNYGYT; v_gene: TRBV29-1
CDR3aa: ASRPSGGPYNEQF; v_gene: TRBV2
CDR3aa: SVEPSGGANGELF; v_gene: TRBV29-1
CDR3aa: SAATSGPRSYNEQF; v_gene: TRBV20-1
CDR3aa: SARLESYNSPLH; v_gene: TRBV20-1
CDR3aa: ASSLKGANTGELF; v_gene: TRBV5-1
CDR3aa: ATPPGTAGDTQY; v_gene: TRBV2
CDR3aa: ASSLGLGVITGELF; v_gene: TRBV7-6
CDR3aa: ASRRTTVGEQF; v_gene: TRBV12-3/TRBV12-4
CDR3aa: ASRERVTRETQY; v_gene: TRBV6-4
CDR3aa: ASSFKGQENTEAF; v_gene: TRBV14
CDR3aa: ASSYQQGQPQH; v_gene: TRBV6-5
CDR3aa: ASSPYRLFSYNEQF; v_gene: TRBV5-8
CDR3aa: ASSVEGTGGRSYNEQF; v_gene: TRBV9
CDR3aa: ASSFYRGAAEAF; v_gene: TRBV12-3/TRBV12-4
CDR3aa: ASSLASGGAANEQF; v_gene: TRBV7-9
CDR3aa: SARYQETQY; v_gene: TRBV29-1
CDR3aa: ASSLNVGRRSSYEQY; v_gene: TRBV28
CDR3aa: ASSLRDTGTEAF; v_gene: TRBV12-3/TRBV12-4
CDR3aa: ASSQARSTDTQY; v_gene: TRBV4-2
CDR3aa: ASSNQGFPSWNEQF; v_gene: TRBV4-3
CDR3aa: ASSPRRVASYNEQF; v_gene: TRBV7-6